This T cell receptor beta chain was captured in a study of OX40 agonist ivuxolimab in advanced cancers. At the level of the study: Therapy given before enrollment (anti-PD-1, anti-PD-L1 or anti-CTLA-4) was allowed, and 40% had some.

Repertoires were generated with immunoSEQ multiplex PCR, while TCRdb's copy carries only in-frame clones and drops some. Of tens of thousands of clones listed, more than 75% are singletons. V lost 0 bases and J 2 bases, leaving 14 bases between the germline ends. The length of the CDR3 is 16 residues. Per germline, CDR1 SGHRS and CDR2 YFSETQ. The receptor was isolated from an adult with an advanced solid tumor such as melanoma, head and neck, liver or kidney cancer. Sequenced here: CD4+ or CD8+ T cells sorted from blood, sampled in a trial of the OX40 agonist ivuxolimab. V gene TRBV5-1 combines with J gene TRBJ1-2; D not certain. The CDR3 loop is CASSLGGELANYGYTF. CDR3 in DNA: TGCGCCAGCAGCTTGGGCGGGGAATTAGCGAACTATGGCTACACCTTC.